This paragraph reports one T cell receptor beta chain. This sample is part of a study of blood T cell repertoires in COVID-19. Libraries were prepared by immunoSEQ multiplex PCR; TCRdb keeps only in-frame clonotypes and omits some of them. Here the sample spans about 84,000 clones, roughly 96% being singletons. CDR3 length equals 14 residues. V lost 2 bases and J lost 3; bases outside the gene matches: 3. Germline V CDR1 and CDR2: SGHKS, YYEKEE (reference sequence). The sample consisted of peripheral blood. The source of this sequence is a human donor with active COVID-19. The donor label of this sample is uncertain. The chain combines TRBV5-5 with TRBJ2-7, with 9 positions matching TRBD1. CDR3 protein: CASSFGQGNYEQYF. CDR3 DNA sequence: TGTGCCAGCAGCTTCGGACAGGGGAACTACGAGCAGTACTTC.